Listed here are 4 T cell receptor beta chains from one sample, sequenced in a study of human T cells and chemical hapten exposure. TCRdb ran MiXCR on the RACE reads and lists one entry per CDR3 protein. The sample holds around 40,000 distinct CDR3 sequences, approximately 12% seen once. Regarding time point: patch test 3, about 24 weeks after DPC sensitization. As for treatment: therapeutic diphenylcyclopropenone sensitization with weekly scalp DPC. The template was total RNA from unfractionated whole blood. Specimen: whole blood, collected in connection with sensitization to the hapten diphenylcyclopropenone (DPC). The receptor source for this set is a woman between 40 and 55 years old with alopecia areata. Some clones in this sample may be carry-over from other donors' samples.

V usage is TRBV20-1 and J usage is TRBJ1-1; D gene ambiguous. Per the germline V gene, CDR1 is DFQATT and CDR2 is SNEGSKA (reference sequence). CDR3 length equals 13 residues. The germline V and J ends were trimmed by 3 bases and 0 bases, with 8 bases remaining between them. For the CDR3, the DNA is TGCAGTGCTAGGGGCCCGATGAACACTGAAGCTTTCTTT. Protein product: CSARGPMNTEAFF.

This clonotype was detected many times. The chain is built from TRBV7-9 and TRBJ2-7, with D uncertain. With 5 bases removed from V and 0 bases from J, the gap between germline ends came to 2 bases. The CDR3 has 11 amino acids. The germline CDR1 and CDR2 sequences are SEHNR and FQNEAQ (reference sequence). CDR3 DNA sequence: TGTGCCAGCAGCGCCTCCTACGAGCAGTACTTC. It is translated as CASSASYEQYF.

Regarding this clonotype: One end of the junction does not line up with germline, which may come from a read error. The CDR3 nucleotides read TGTGTCAGCAGCCCCCCTCTGGGGGCCAACGTCCTGACTTTC. It specifies CVSSPPLGANVLTF. The chain links TRBV27 to TRBJ2-6, with unresolved D. The germline V gene encodes CDR1 MNHEY and CDR2 SMNVEV (reference sequence). The CDR3 extends over 14 amino acids.

V is TRBV10-2 and J is TRBJ1-1; TRBD1 matches at 8 bases. CDR3 length: 12 amino acids. V was clipped by 6 bases and J by 5 bases; unmatched bases: 2. Germline values: CDR1 WSHSY, CDR2 SAAADI. The CDR3 spells CASRWTGTEAFF. In DNA, the CDR3 is TGCGCCAGCAGATGGACAGGGACTGAAGCTTTCTTT.